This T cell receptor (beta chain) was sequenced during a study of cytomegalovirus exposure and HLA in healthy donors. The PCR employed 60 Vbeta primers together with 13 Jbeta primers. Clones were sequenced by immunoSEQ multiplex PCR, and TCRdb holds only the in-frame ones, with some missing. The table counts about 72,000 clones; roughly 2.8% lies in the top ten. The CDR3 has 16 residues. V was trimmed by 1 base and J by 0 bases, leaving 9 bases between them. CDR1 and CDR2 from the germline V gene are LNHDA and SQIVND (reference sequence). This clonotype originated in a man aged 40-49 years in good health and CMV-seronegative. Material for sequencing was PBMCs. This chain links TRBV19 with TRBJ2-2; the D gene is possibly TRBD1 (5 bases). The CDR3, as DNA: TGTGCCAGTAGTATAGTGGACACGGCGAACACCGGGGAGCTGTTTTTT. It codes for CASSIVDTANTGELFF.